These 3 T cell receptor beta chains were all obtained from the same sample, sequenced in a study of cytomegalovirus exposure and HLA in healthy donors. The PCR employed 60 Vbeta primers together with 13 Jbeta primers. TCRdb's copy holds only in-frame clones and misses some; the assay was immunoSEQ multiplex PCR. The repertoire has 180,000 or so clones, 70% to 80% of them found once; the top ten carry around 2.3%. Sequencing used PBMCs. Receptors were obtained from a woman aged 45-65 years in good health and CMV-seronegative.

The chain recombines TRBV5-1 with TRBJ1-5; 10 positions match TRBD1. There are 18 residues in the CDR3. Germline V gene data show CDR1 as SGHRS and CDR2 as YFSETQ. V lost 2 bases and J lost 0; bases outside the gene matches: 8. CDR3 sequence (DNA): TGCGCCAGCAGCTTTGGGGGGACAGGGGAGTATAGCAATCAGCCCCAGCATTTT. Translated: CASSFGGTGEYSNQPQHF.

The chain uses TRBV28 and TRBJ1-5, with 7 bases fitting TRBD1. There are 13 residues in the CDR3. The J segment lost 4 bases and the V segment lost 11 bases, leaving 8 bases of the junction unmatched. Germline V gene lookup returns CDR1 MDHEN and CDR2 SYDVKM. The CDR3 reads CAGGTAKNQPQHF. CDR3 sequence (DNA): TGTGCCGGGGGGACAGCTAAGAATCAGCCCCAGCATTTT.

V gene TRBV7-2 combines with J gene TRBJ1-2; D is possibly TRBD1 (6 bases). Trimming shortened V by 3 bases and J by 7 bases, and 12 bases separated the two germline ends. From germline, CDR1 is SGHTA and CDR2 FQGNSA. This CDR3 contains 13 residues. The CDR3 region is CASSFSQGPGYTF. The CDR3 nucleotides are TGTGCCAGCAGCTTTAGTCAGGGGCCTGGCTACACCTTC.